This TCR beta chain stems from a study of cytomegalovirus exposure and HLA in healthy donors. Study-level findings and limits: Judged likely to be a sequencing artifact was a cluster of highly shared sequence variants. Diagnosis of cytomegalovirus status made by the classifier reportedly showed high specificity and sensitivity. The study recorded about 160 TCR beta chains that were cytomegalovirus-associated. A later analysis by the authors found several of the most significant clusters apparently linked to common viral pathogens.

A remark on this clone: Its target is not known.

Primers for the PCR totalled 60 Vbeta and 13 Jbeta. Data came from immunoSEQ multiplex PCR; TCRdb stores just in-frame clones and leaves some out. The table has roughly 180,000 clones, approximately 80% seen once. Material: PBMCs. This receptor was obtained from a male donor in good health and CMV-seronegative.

CDR3: CASSQDKSGSSYNEQFF. The DNA for the CDR3 is TGCGCCAGCAGCCAGGATAAAAGCGGGAGCTCCTACAATGAGCAGTTCTTC. The chain joins TRBV4-1 to TRBJ2-1, with TRBD2 identical over 8 bases. V lost 3 bases, J lost 0 bases, and 7 bases stayed unmatched. Germline values: CDR1 MGHRA, CDR2 YSYEKL. CDR3 size: 17 residues.